A single T cell receptor (beta chain) is shown here with its context. The data were produced by immunoSEQ multiplex PCR, yet TCRdb's version contains in-frame clones alone and is incomplete. The table has over 85,000 clones, approximately 70% seen once. The sample originates from a study of blood T cell repertoires in COVID-19. Overall study: T cells, B-cell-depleted T cells, or PBMCs provided the cDNA or gDNA that served as material.

CDR1 and CDR2 (germline): LNHDA, SQIVND (reference sequence). J was trimmed by 0 bases and V by 6 bases; bases with no gene match: 10. This CDR3 contains 16 residues. The source of this sequence is a woman aged 55-70 years with acute or convalescent COVID-19. Sequences were obtained from peripheral blood. The chain combines TRBV19 with TRBJ1-2, with 7 nucleotides matching TRBD1. The CDR3 DNA reads as TGTGCCAGTAGCAAGAAAAAGGGACAGTCTAACTATGGCTACACCTTC. It is translated as CASSKKKGQSNYGYTF.